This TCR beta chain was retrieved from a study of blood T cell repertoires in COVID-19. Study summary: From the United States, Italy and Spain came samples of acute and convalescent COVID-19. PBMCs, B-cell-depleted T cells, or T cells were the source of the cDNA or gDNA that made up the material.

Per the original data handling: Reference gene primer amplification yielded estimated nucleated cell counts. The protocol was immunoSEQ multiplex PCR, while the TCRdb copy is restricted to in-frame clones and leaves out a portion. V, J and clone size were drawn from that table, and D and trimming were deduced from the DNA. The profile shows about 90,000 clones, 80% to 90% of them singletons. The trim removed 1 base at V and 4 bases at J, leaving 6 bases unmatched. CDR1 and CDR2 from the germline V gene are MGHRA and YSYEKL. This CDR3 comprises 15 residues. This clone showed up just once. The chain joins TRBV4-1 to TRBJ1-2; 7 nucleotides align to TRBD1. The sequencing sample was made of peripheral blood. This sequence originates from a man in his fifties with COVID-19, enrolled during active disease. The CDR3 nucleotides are TGCGCCAGCAGCCAAGGGGGGGACAGCGTCTATGGCTACACCTTC. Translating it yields CASSQGGDSVYGYTF.